This T cell receptor (beta chain) was recovered during a study of a mutant IDH1 vaccine in newly diagnosed glioma. About the research overall: Pretreatment consisted of radiotherapy, temozolomide, or both, with most receiving both. Broader study findings: Among patients, 93.3% showed immune responses induced by the vaccine.

Described time point: week 11, during vaccination. The study gave 300 ug of mutant IDH1 20-mer peptide per vaccine dose, with topical imiquimod. This clone is labeled medium-sized. Its antigen is not known. Assay used: immunoSEQ multiplex PCR; TCRdb lists only in-frame clones, some missing. The sample records more than 50,000 clones, about 80% being singletons. CDR1 and CDR2 from the germline V gene are MRHNA and SNTAGT. V lost 2 bases to trimming and J lost 0 bases, with 6 bases between them. This CDR3 region has 14 residues. This receptor was taken from a man between 45 and 60 years old with glioma. The chain recombines TRBV6-4 with TRBJ2-3; D possibly corresponds to TRBD2 (6 bases). Sequenced here: PBMCs, sampled from a glioma patient whose treatment included an IDH1 peptide vaccine. CDR3 in amino acids: CASSDGTSTDTQYF. For the CDR3, the DNA is TGTGCCAGCAGTGACGGGACTAGCACAGATACGCAGTATTTT.